One sample yielded the 18 T cell receptor beta chains listed below, sequenced in a study of early T cells in non-severe SARS-CoV-2 infection (dated by TCRdb to the early 2020s). Preparation of the library involved 5' RACE. The reads were generated on a NextSeq 500. TCRdb reprocessing: public reads trimmed at Q25 with fastp, clones called with MiXCR, in-frame beta chains kept. Each CDR3 protein gets just one entry, which takes the most common genes and DNA from the rows behind it. The sample table records about 92,000 distinct CDR3 sequences; about an eighth of these occur just once. About 6.7% of the sample lies in the top ten. Sequences were obtained from whole blood. The source is an adult who was a healthcare worker with PCR-confirmed SARS-CoV-2 infection or an uninfected control (not recorded which).

The gene calls are TRBV6-2 or TRBV6-3 and TRBJ2-5, with 7 bases identical to TRBD2. Germline V gene data show CDR1 as MNHEY and CDR2 as SVGEGT. V shed 6 bases, J shed 5 bases, and the junction held 6 bases outside the gene matches. This CDR3 has 13 residues. The CDR3 loop reads CASSTSARETQYF. For the CDR3, the DNA is TGTGCCAGCAGCACTAGCGCCCGGGAGACCCAGTACTTC.

V usage is TRBV9 and J usage is TRBJ2-1; TRBD2 agrees at 11 bases. This CDR3 is 16 amino acids long. Trimming removed 2 bases from V and 3 bases from J; junction bases left unmatched: 4. Germline V lookup: CDR1 SGDLS, CDR2 YYNGEE. CDR3 coding DNA: TGTGCCAGCAGCGTGGGACTAGCGGCACTCTACAATGAGCAGTTCTTC. This translates into CASSVGLAALYNEQFF. Based on the CDR3 plus reference TRBV9 and TRBJ2-1, the full variable domain is DSGVTQTPKHLITATGQRVTLRCSPRSGDLSVYWYQQSLDQGLQFLIQYYNGEERAKGNILERFSAQQFPDLHSELNLSSLELGDSALYFCASSVGLAALYNEQFFGPGTRLTVL.

This clonotype was detected many times. V is TRBV28 and J is TRBJ2-1, with TRBD1 identical over 7 bases. CDR3 length: 16 amino acids. Germline trimming cut 6 bases from V and 0 bases from J; bases unmatched to any gene: 8. The germline gives CDR1 MDHEN, CDR2 SYDVKM. The DNA for the CDR3 is TGTGCCAGCAGCCAGCAGGGGGTTAGCTCCTACAATGAGCAGTTCTTC. It yields the protein CASSQQGVSSYNEQFF. The complete variable domain, with remaining parts taken from reference TRBV28 and TRBJ2-1, reads DVKVTQSSRYLVKRTGEKVFLECVQDMDHENMFWYRQDPGLGLRLIYFSYDVKMKEKGDIPEGYSVSREKKERFSLILESASTNQTSMYLCASSQQGVSSYNEQFFGPGTRLTVL.

The CDR3 DNA reads as TGTGCCAGCAGCGTTAGCGGGAGGGCCTTGGACGAGCAGTACTTC. This translates into CASSVSGRALDEQYF. The chain has TRBV9 and TRBJ2-7, with 11 nucleotides matching TRBD2. CDR3 length: 15 amino acids. CDR1 and CDR2 (germline): SGDLS, YYNGEE. With 2 bases clipped from V and 5 bases from J, the junction kept 6 bases outside the gene matches.

This clonotype was seen a handful of times. This chain links TRBV12-3 or TRBV12-4 with TRBJ2-4; 8 nucleotides match TRBD2. This CDR3 is 16 amino acids long. After removal of 6 bases from V and 2 bases from J, the junction contained 9 bases not matched to a gene. CDR3 sequence reads: CASSPASGRSKNIQYF. CDR3 coding DNA: TGTGCCAGCAGCCCTGCGAGCGGGAGATCCAAAAACATTCAGTACTTC.

The chain joins TRBV5-1 to TRBJ2-4, with D tentatively TRBD2 (5 bases). This CDR3 contains 14 residues. Trimming pared 0 bases from V and 8 bases from J, leaving 12 bases between. Germline V gene lookup returns CDR1 SGHRS and CDR2 YFSETQ. CDR3 in amino acids: CASSLGGVADIQYF. CDR3 nucleotides: TGCGCCAGCAGCTTGGGGGGAGTCGCAGACATTCAGTACTTC.

In its sample, this clonotype was seen a few times. The chain is built from TRBV6-6 and TRBJ2-3; D may be TRBD1 (6 bases). V dropped 4 bases and J dropped 6 bases, with 14 bases sitting between them. Germline values: CDR1 MNHNY, CDR2 SVGAGI (reference sequence). The CDR3 loop spans 14 amino acids. CDR3 DNA sequence: TGTGCCAGCAGTTCCGGACAGCCAGGGGATACGCAGTATTTT. Translation: CASSSGQPGDTQYF.

This clonotype has more than one count but fewer than ten. The rearrangement links TRBV7-8 to TRBJ2-1, with a weak D call TRBD1 (6 bases). The CDR3 covers 13 residues. Germline loops: CDR1 SGHVS, CDR2 FQNEAQ. Trimming took off 5 bases at V and 10 bases at J, with 15 bases between the two ends. Written as DNA, the CDR3 is TGTGCCAGCAGCCCGAACCTGGACAGAGAGCAGTTCTTC. As protein: CASSPNLDREQFF.

This clonotype turned up a few times. The chain uses TRBV6-4 and TRBJ1-1; D gene uncertain. This CDR3 contains 16 residues. From germline, CDR1 is MRHNA and CDR2 SNTAGT. Trimming removed 0 bases at V and 6 bases at J, with 17 bases between. The CDR3 spells CASSDSGGGHGSEAFF. In DNA form, the CDR3 reads TGTGCCAGCAGTGACTCCGGTGGAGGGCACGGCTCTGAAGCTTTCTTT.

The chain is built from TRBV20-1 and TRBJ2-5; 7 nucleotides align to TRBD1. V lost 5 bases and J lost 4; bases outside the gene matches: 16. CDR3 length: 16 amino acids. Germline V gives CDR1 DFQATT, CDR2 SNEGSKA (reference sequence). The CDR3 DNA sequence: TGCAGTGCTGGACCATTACAGGGGAATTCTGGAGAGACCCAGTACTTC. It codes for CSAGPLQGNSGETQYF.

V and J are TRBV28 and TRBJ2-7, with D hard to call. The V and J ends lost 6 bases and 3 bases respectively, with 12 bases between them. This CDR3 is built from 13 residues. CDR1 and CDR2 from the germline V gene are MDHEN and SYDVKM. The CDR3 sequence: CASRPTVNYEQYF. As DNA, the CDR3 is TGTGCCAGCAGGCCCACAGTGAACTACGAGCAGTACTTC.

This clonotype appeared many times. The V call is TRBV5-1, the J call TRBJ2-2; 9 bases match TRBD1. V was pared by 3 bases and J by 8 bases, with 5 bases of the junction left unmatched. The germline gives CDR1 SGHRS, CDR2 YFSETQ. This CDR3 has 14 residues. The CDR3 protein is CASSSTGGMGELFF. As DNA, the CDR3 is TGCGCCAGCAGCTCGACAGGGGGTATGGGGGAGCTGTTTTTT. Complete variable domain (other parts from reference TRBV5-1 and TRBJ2-2): KAGVTQTPRYLIKTRGQQVTLSCSPISGHRSVSWYQQTPGQGLQFLFEYFSETQRNKGNFPGRFSGRQFSNSRSEMNVSTLELGDSALYLCASSSTGGMGELFFGEGSRLTVL.

The table lists this clonotype with a few counts. The V call is TRBV30, the J call TRBJ2-6; TRBD1 might be the D (6 bases). This CDR3 comprises 16 residues. The V and J ends lost 2 bases and 0 bases respectively, with 11 bases between them. Germline V gene data show CDR1 as GTSNPN and CDR2 as SVGIG (reference sequence). The CDR3 region is CAWSKTGPSGANVLTF. CDR3 nucleotides: TGTGCCTGGAGTAAAACAGGGCCCTCTGGGGCCAACGTCCTGACTTTC. The full variable domain, its missing parts supplied by reference TRBV30 and TRBJ2-6, is SQTIHQWPATLVQPVGSPLSLECTVEGTSNPNLYWYRQAAGRGLQLLFYSVGIGQISSEVPQNLSASRPQDRQFILSSKKLLLSDSGFYLCAWSKTGPSGANVLTFGAGSRLTVL.

This clonotype was observed at least ten times. The chain employs TRBV10-2 and TRBJ2-4; D is uncertain. The ends were cut back, 1 base at V and 0 bases at J, with 4 bases in the middle. This CDR3 is 14 amino acids long. Germline V CDR1 and CDR2: WSHSY, SAAADI. CDR3 nucleotide sequence: TGCGCCAGCAGTGAGTTAGCAGCCAAAAACATTCAGTACTTC. Its protein is CASSELAAKNIQYF.

The V and J genes are TRBV18 and TRBJ1-2; TRBD1 is a possible D gene (6 bases). This CDR3 has 15 residues. CDR1 is KGHSH and CDR2 is LQKENI in the germline V gene. V was shortened by 3 bases and J by 2 bases, with 13 bases between the two germline ends. The CDR3 reads CASSPLRGWNYGYTF. The DNA for the CDR3 is TGTGCCAGCTCACCTCTAAGGGGGTGGAACTATGGCTACACCTTC.

The gene calls are TRBV7-8 and TRBJ2-7; maybe TRBD1 (6 bases). CDR1 SGHVS and CDR2 FQNEAQ come from the germline V gene. V lost 4 bases to trimming and J lost 3 bases, with 13 bases between them. The CDR3 totals 14 residues. CDR3: CASSSPDSDYEQYF. The CDR3 DNA reads TGTGCCAGCAGCTCCCCGGACAGTGACTACGAGCAGTACTTC.

This clonotype was seen a handful of times. The V call is TRBV7-6, the J call TRBJ2-5; 9 nucleotides match TRBD1. V dropped 4 bases and J dropped 4; count of bases not matched to a gene: 10. The length of the CDR3 is 16 residues. The germline V gene has CDR1 SGHVS and CDR2 FNYEAQ. The CDR3, as DNA: TGTGCCAGCAGCTCCCAGACAGGGGGATTAGGAGAGACCCAGTACTTC. This translates into CASSSQTGGLGETQYF.

This clonotype has a handful of counts. The J gene is TRBJ2-7, the V gene TRBV7-6, with 7 bases that match TRBD1. This CDR3 is built from 16 residues. V lost 3 bases, J lost 3 bases, and 11 bases stayed unmatched. Germline values: CDR1 SGHVS, CDR2 FNYEAQ. The CDR3 here is CASSLVMGTEIYEQYF. Here the CDR3 DNA reads TGTGCCAGCAGCTTGGTTATGGGGACAGAAATCTACGAGCAGTACTTC.